This T cell receptor beta chain is drawn from a study of identical twins. V lost 5 bases and J 0 bases, leaving 23 bases between the germline ends. This CDR3 is built from 20 residues. CDR1 is SGHVS and CDR2 is FQNEAQ in the germline V gene. Each CDR3 protein gets one entry after TCRdb re-called the 5' RACE reads with MiXCR. The sample comprises about 570,000 distinct CDR3 sequences, 9.6% of which are singletons, and around 3.2% rests with the top ten. Study results and limitations: Not following the same donors, the study drew its conclusions from cross-sectional statistical analysis. Abundant cord blood beta clonotypes carried fewer insertions; memory repertoires showed none.

Everyone who gave samples was a healthy Caucasian. Concerning this clonotype: The antigen remains unidentified.

This sample was shared with a second study, whose subject was yellow fever vaccine responses in identical twins. As that study records: Twins' vaccine T cell response reportedly gave the appearance of partial convergence and partial personalization.

The rearrangement links TRBV7-8 to TRBJ2-6; weak D call: TRBD1 (5 bases). Sequenced sample: PBMCs. The clonotype comes from a young woman in good health. This chain's CDR3 is CASSTFPIGEGDSGANVLTF. CDR3 nucleotide sequence: TGTGCCAGCAGCACTTTCCCTATTGGAGAAGGGGACTCTGGGGCCAACGTCCTGACTTTC.